These 32 T cell receptor beta chains were all obtained from the same sample, sequenced in a study of blood T cell repertoires in COVID-19. The repertoire was sequenced with immunoSEQ multiplex PCR; TCRdb's copy has only in-frame clones and lacks some. Seen here are around 190,000 clones, just over 85% observed once, and the top ten hold 8% to 10%. Material: peripheral blood. The receptor source for this set is a man in his fifties with active or convalescent COVID-19.

This rearrangement joins TRBV11-2 to TRBJ1-4; D is unclear. V lost 3 bases and J lost 3, with 17 bases in between. There are 17 residues in the CDR3. CDR1 and CDR2 from the germline V gene are SGHAT and FQNNGV. The CDR3 sequence is CASSFIFSIGANEKLFF. CDR3 DNA: TGTGCCAGCAGCTTCATATTCTCTATCGGAGCTAATGAAAAACTGTTTTTT.

The J gene is TRBJ1-6, the V gene TRBV14; D may be TRBD1 (6 bases). Germline V gives CDR1 SGHDN, CDR2 FVKESK. The CDR3 is 14 amino acids. Trimming removed 9 bases at V and 2 bases at J, with 11 bases between. CDR3 protein: CASSQGTYNSPLHF. For the CDR3, the DNA is TGTGCCAGTTCACAGGGTACCTATAATTCACCCCTCCACTTT. Together with reference TRBV14 and TRBJ1-6, the CDR3 gives the full variable domain: EAGVTQFPSHSVIEKGQTVTLRCDPISGHDNLYWYRRVMGKEIKFLLHFVKESKQDESGMPNNRFLAERTGGTYSTLKVQPAELEDSGVYFCASSQGTYNSPLHFGNGTRLTVT.

The chain recombines TRBV4-2 with TRBJ1-6; D is undetermined. V was trimmed by 0 bases and J by 8 bases, leaving 14 bases between them. CDR3 length: 16 amino acids. From germline, CDR1 is LGHNA and CDR2 YNFKEQ. CDR3 bases: TGTGCCAGCAGCCAAGATCCAACATGGGGAGATTCACCCCTCCACTTT. It translates to CASSQDPTWGDSPLHF.

The chain has TRBV4-2 and TRBJ2-1, with 7 bases matching TRBD2. CDR1 and CDR2 from the germline V gene are LGHNA and YNFKEQ. The CDR3 is 16 amino acids. The J segment lost 8 bases and the V segment lost 0 bases, leaving 10 bases of the junction unmatched. The CDR3 DNA reads TGTGCCAGCAGCCAAGATGGGGAGGGGCTGATGGATGAGCAGTTCTTC. Amino acids: CASSQDGEGLMDEQFF.

This chain links TRBV29-1 with TRBJ2-7, with TRBD1 matching 7 bases. The junction had 6 bases not matched to a gene; V was cut back by 6 bases and J by 4 bases. This CDR3 region has 12 residues. CDR1 is SQVTM, CDR2 ANQGSEA, per germline. CDR3 protein: CSVHQGVYEQYF. CDR3 DNA sequence: TGCAGCGTCCATCAGGGGGTTTACGAGCAGTACTTC.

The chain carries TRBV6-6 and TRBJ1-1, with D perhaps matching TRBD1 (6 bases). The ends were cut back, 7 bases at V and 4 bases at J, with 16 bases in the middle. This CDR3 has 14 residues. CDR1 and CDR2 (germline): MNHNY, SVGAGI (reference sequence). Here the CDR3 DNA reads TGTGCCAGCACCCTGGACAGATCGGGCACTGAAGCTTTCTTT. Translation gives CASTLDRSGTEAFF.

This chain joins TRBV29-1 and TRBJ2-2; the D gene is possibly TRBD1 (5 bases). The CDR3 runs 14 residues. CDR1 is SQVTM, CDR2 ANQGSEA, per germline. Trimming took off 3 bases at V and 0 bases at J, with 8 bases between the two ends. CDR3 in amino acids: CSVEGLPNTGELFF. The DNA of the CDR3 is TGCAGCGTTGAGGGGCTACCGAACACCGGGGAGCTGTTTTTT.

V and J are TRBV6-5 and TRBJ2-7; a weak D match, TRBD1 (5 bases). V lost 5 bases and J lost 2, with 16 bases in between. Germline-derived CDR1 and CDR2 are MNHEY and SVGAGI. The CDR3 contains 15 residues. The CDR3 sequence is CASSLLETATYEQYF. The DNA of the CDR3 is TGTGCCAGCAGTCTCCTCGAGACAGCTACCTACGAGCAGTACTTC.

This clone was seen a few times. V gene TRBV12-3 or TRBV12-4 combines with J gene TRBJ2-1; possibly TRBD1 for D (6 bases). Trimming took off 7 bases at V and 10 bases at J, with 11 bases between the two ends. The CDR3 length is 11 residues. In DNA form, the CDR3 reads TGTGCCAGCAACAAGGGGGACGAGCAGTTCTTC. This encodes CASNKGDEQFF.

This clone was seen only once. The chain joins TRBV7-3 to TRBJ1-1; TRBD1 aligns across 7 bases. CDR1 is SGHTA and CDR2 is FQGTGA in the germline V gene. This CDR3 spans 13 amino acids. With 2 bases clipped from V and 4 bases from J, the junction kept 1 base outside the gene matches. CDR3 loop: CASSLSGGTEAFF. In DNA, the CDR3 is TGTGCCAGCAGCTTATCAGGGGGCACTGAAGCTTTCTTT.

J is TRBJ1-1 and V is TRBV15; D perhaps matches TRBD1 (5 bases). This CDR3 spans 17 amino acids. Trimming shortened V by 4 bases and J by 3 bases, and 21 bases separated the two germline ends. Germline loops: CDR1 LNHNV, CDR2 YYDKDF (reference sequence). The CDR3 sequence is CATSTDSGTGDHTEAFF. In DNA, the CDR3 is TGTGCCACCAGCACCGACTCCGGGACGGGAGATCACACTGAAGCTTTCTTT.

This rearrangement joins TRBV5-1 to TRBJ2-5, with TRBD2 as a possible D gene (6 bases). This CDR3 has 16 amino acids. Trimming stripped 4 bases from V and 5 bases from J, with 21 bases between. The germline gives CDR1 SGHRS, CDR2 YFSETQ. Here the CDR3 DNA reads TGCGCCAGCAGCCCAGGTTTTGAGGGACTGAGGGAGACCCAGTACTTC. Translating gives CASSPGFEGLRETQYF.

This rearrangement joins TRBV9 to TRBJ1-5; TRBD1 is a possible D gene (6 bases). Trimming pared 0 bases from V and 6 bases from J, leaving 10 bases between. The CDR3 is 14 amino acids. Germline lookup yields CDR1 SGDLS and CDR2 YYNGEE. Here the CDR3 DNA reads TGTGCCAGCAGCGTAGAGCAGGGGTCTCAGCCCCAGCATTTT. Translating it yields CASSVEQGSQPQHF.

V is TRBV19 and J is TRBJ2-7, with 8 bases lining up with TRBD1. This CDR3 region has 15 residues. Germline CDR1 reads LNHDA; CDR2 reads SQIVND (reference sequence). J was trimmed by 0 bases and V by 7 bases; bases with no gene match: 8. The CDR3 bases are TGTGCCAGTAACCCAGGGACAGGCAACTCCTACGAGCAGTACTTC. Its translation is CASNPGTGNSYEQYF.

The V gene is TRBV6-2 or TRBV6-3, the J gene TRBJ1-1; D gene uncertain. Trimming shortened V by 7 bases and J by 1 base, and 16 bases separated the two germline ends. This CDR3 comprises 15 residues. Germline V gene sequence: CDR1 MNHEY, CDR2 SVGEGT. The CDR3: CASTPPRQENTEAFF. Written as DNA, the CDR3 is TGTGCCAGCACCCCCCCACGGCAGGAGAACACTGAAGCTTTCTTT.

The CDR3 DNA is TGTGCCAGCAGCTTAGCACAGAACAATGAGCAGTTCTTC. Translated: CASSLAQNNEQFF. The V and J genes are TRBV7-3 and TRBJ2-1; no reliable D call. CDR3 size: 13 residues. Trimming pared 2 bases from V and 5 bases from J, leaving 7 bases between. Germline-derived CDR1 and CDR2 are SGHTA and FQGTGA.

The chain combines TRBV6-5 with TRBJ2-7; a weak D match, TRBD1 (6 bases). The germline V gene has CDR1 MNHEY and CDR2 SVGAGI. The CDR3 length is 14 residues. The ends were cut back, 6 bases at V and 5 bases at J, with 17 bases in the middle. The CDR3 region is CASSSPRDMNEQYF. The CDR3 DNA sequence: TGTGCCAGCAGCTCGCCGAGGGACATGAACGAGCAGTACTTC.

The J gene is TRBJ1-1, the V gene TRBV7-2; TRBD1 matches at 9 bases. Germline V lookup: CDR1 SGHTA, CDR2 FQGNSA. V shed 2 bases, J shed 2 bases, and the junction held 3 bases outside the gene matches. The CDR3 sequence is 15 residues long. CDR3 residues: CASSLTTGGNTEAFF. DNA for the CDR3: TGTGCCAGCAGCTTAACGACAGGGGGAAACACTGAAGCTTTCTTT.

The chain combines TRBV7-2 with TRBJ2-7; 9 bases agree with TRBD1. The CDR3 contains 15 residues. Looked up from germline, CDR1 is SGHTA and CDR2 is FQGNSA. Losses at the gene ends were 2 bases for V and 2 bases for J; bases not matched to a gene: 4. In nucleotides, the CDR3 is TGTGCCAGCAGCTTAACGGGACAGGGCACCTACGAGCAGTACTTC. This encodes CASSLTGQGTYEQYF.

This chain uses TRBV7-9 with TRBJ2-5, with 10 bases lining up with TRBD1. V lost 2 bases and J lost 3; bases outside the gene matches: 9. Germline lookup yields CDR1 SEHNR and CDR2 FQNEAQ (reference sequence). CDR3 length equals 17 residues. CDR3 bases: TGTGCCAGCAGCTTATTTTTCAGGACAGGGGGGGAAGAGACCCAGTACTTC. This codes for CASSLFFRTGGEETQYF.

The CDR3 bases are TGTGCCAGCAGTTTATGGACAGACAATTCACCCCTCCACTTT. Its translation: CASSLWTDNSPLHF. The rearrangement uses TRBV27 and TRBJ1-6; tentatively, D is TRBD1 (6 bases). The germline V gene has CDR1 MNHEY and CDR2 SMNVEV (reference sequence). Trimming removed 1 base from V and 7 bases from J, with 8 bases in between. The CDR3 is 14 amino acids.

This clone has only one observation. V is TRBV29-1 and J is TRBJ2-2, with D possibly being TRBD2 (5 bases). The CDR3 extends over 13 amino acids. Trimming stripped 7 bases from V and 6 bases from J, with 15 bases between. The germline V gene encodes CDR1 SQVTM and CDR2 ANQGSEA. CDR3 nucleotide sequence: TGCAGCGCAGCCGGCCGGGAAGCCGGGGAGCTGTTTTTT. Translation: CSAAGREAGELFF.

This rearrangement joins TRBV14 to TRBJ2-2; perhaps TRBD2 as D (6 bases). In germline, CDR1 is SGHDN, CDR2 FVKESK. The CDR3 extends over 16 amino acids. The V end lost 6 bases, the J end lost 5 bases, and 19 bases lay between the germline ends. The CDR3, as DNA: TGTGCCAGCAGTGAATGGGAGGATTCGCGTACCGGGGAGCTGTTTTTT. It yields the protein CASSEWEDSRTGELFF.

This clone appeared a few times. The chain carries TRBV15 and TRBJ2-5, with D maybe TRBD2 (6 bases). The V and J ends lost 3 bases and 5 bases respectively, with 19 bases between them. The CDR3 extends over 16 amino acids. The germline V gene has CDR1 LNHNV and CDR2 YYDKDF (reference sequence). The CDR3 DNA is TGTGCCACCAGCAGTATGTCCGGGAGTCCGTGGGAGACCCAGTACTTC. The encoded protein is CATSSMSGSPWETQYF. The whole variable domain, remainder taken from reference TRBV15 and TRBJ2-5, is DAMVIQNPRYQVTQFGKPVTLSCSQTLNHNVMYWYQQKSSQAPKLLFHYYDKDFNNEADTPDNFQSRRPNTSFCFLDIRSPGLGDTAMYLCATSSMSGSPWETQYFGPGTRLLVL.

This chain uses TRBV25-1 with TRBJ2-4; D gene uncertain. V lost 6 bases, J lost 7 bases, and 10 bases lay in between. This CDR3 spans 12 amino acids. In germline, CDR1 is MGHDK, CDR2 SYGVNS. The CDR3 loop reads CASSEVLNIQYF. In DNA form, the CDR3 reads TGTGCCAGCAGCGAGGTCCTTAACATTCAGTACTTC.

J is TRBJ2-7 and V is TRBV10-2; TRBD1 aligns across 10 bases. The CDR3 extends over 13 amino acids. V dropped 9 bases and J dropped 2; count of bases not matched to a gene: 4. Germline lookup yields CDR1 WSHSY and CDR2 SAAADI. The CDR3: CASSGTGAYEQYF. The CDR3 nucleotides are TGCGCCAGTTCCGGGACAGGGGCCTACGAGCAGTACTTC.

V gene TRBV18 combines with J gene TRBJ1-6; D perhaps matches TRBD1 (6 bases). Germline CDR1 and CDR2: KGHSH and LQKENI. CDR3 length: 15 residues. Trimming stripped 3 bases from V and 7 bases from J, with 13 bases between. The CDR3 protein is CASSPPEGGNSPLHF. The CDR3 region has the DNA TGTGCCAGCTCACCCCCAGAGGGGGGGAATTCACCCCTCCACTTT.

The chain has TRBV5-4 and TRBJ2-1, with D tentatively TRBD2 (6 bases). Germline V gene sequence: CDR1 SGHNT, CDR2 YYREEE (reference sequence). V lost 0 bases and J 9 bases, leaving 16 bases between the germline ends. The CDR3 is 15 residues long. The CDR3 here is CASSLEGTSVGEQFF. The CDR3 DNA reads TGTGCCAGCAGCTTGGAAGGGACTTCCGTTGGTGAGCAGTTCTTC.

V usage is TRBV7-2 and J usage is TRBJ2-5; D is ambiguous. The V end lost 7 bases, the J end lost 4 bases, and 13 bases lay between the germline ends. The CDR3 covers 13 residues. Looked up from germline, CDR1 is SGHTA and CDR2 is FQGNSA. The CDR3 spells CASTVVTRETQYF. The CDR3 bases are TGTGCCAGCACTGTAGTTACTCGAGAGACCCAGTACTTC.

The chain joins TRBV2 to TRBJ2-5; TRBD2 matches 7 bases. This CDR3 region has 15 residues. CDR1 SNHLY and CDR2 FYNNEI come from the germline V gene. Trimming cost V 4 bases and J 4 bases; bases outside gene matches: 9. CDR3: CASSVRLANRETQYF. CDR3 nucleotide sequence: TGTGCCAGCAGTGTTAGACTAGCTAACAGAGAGACCCAGTACTTC.

The chain joins TRBV6-5 to TRBJ1-5; the match to TRBD1 covers 8 bases. The germline V gene encodes CDR1 MNHEY and CDR2 SVGAGI. Unmatched junction bases numbered 7, after V lost 5 bases and J lost 4 bases. The CDR3 extends over 15 amino acids. CDR3 sequence reads: CASSKTGGSNQPQHF. The CDR3 DNA follows: TGTGCCAGCAGTAAAACAGGGGGGTCTAATCAGCCCCAGCATTTT.

The V and J genes are TRBV30 and TRBJ2-7, with D perhaps matching TRBD1 (6 bases). This CDR3 comprises 15 residues. Trimming stripped 0 bases from V and 3 bases from J, with 15 bases between. In germline, CDR1 is GTSNPN, CDR2 SVGIG (reference sequence). CDR3 sequence reads: CAWSVPIRGDYEQYF. The CDR3 DNA sequence: TGTGCCTGGAGTGTACCTATCAGGGGCGACTACGAGCAGTACTTC.